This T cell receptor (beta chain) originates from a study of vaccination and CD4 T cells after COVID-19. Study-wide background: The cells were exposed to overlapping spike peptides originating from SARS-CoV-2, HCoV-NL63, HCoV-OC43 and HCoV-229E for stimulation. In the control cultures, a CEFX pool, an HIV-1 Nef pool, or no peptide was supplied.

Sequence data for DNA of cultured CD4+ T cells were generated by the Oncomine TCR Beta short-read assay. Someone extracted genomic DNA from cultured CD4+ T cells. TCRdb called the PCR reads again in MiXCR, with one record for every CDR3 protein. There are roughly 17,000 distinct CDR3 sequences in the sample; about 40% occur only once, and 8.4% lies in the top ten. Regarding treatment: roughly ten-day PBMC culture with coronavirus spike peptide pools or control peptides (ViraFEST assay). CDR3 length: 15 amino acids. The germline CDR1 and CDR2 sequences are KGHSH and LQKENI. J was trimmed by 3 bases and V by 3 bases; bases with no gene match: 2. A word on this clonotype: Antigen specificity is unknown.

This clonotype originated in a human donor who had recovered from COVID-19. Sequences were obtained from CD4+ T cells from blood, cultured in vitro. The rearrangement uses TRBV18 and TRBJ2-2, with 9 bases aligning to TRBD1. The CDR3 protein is CASSPRTGDTGELFF. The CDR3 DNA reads TGTGCCAGCTCACCGCGGACAGGGGACACCGGGGAGCTGTTTTTT. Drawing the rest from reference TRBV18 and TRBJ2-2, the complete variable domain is NAGVMQNPRHLVRRRGQEARLRCSPMKGHSHVYWYRQLPEEGLKFMVYLQKENIIDESGMPKERFSAEFPKEGPSILRIQQVVRGDSAAYFCASSPRTGDTGELFFGEGSRLTVL.